This T cell receptor (beta chain) stems from a study of post-analysis software for immune sequencing data. About the study: Some patients lacked subtype; others had relapsing-remitting, secondary progressive or progressive-relapsing disease.

The CDR3 is 13 amino acids. Trimming cost V 6 bases and J 5 bases; bases outside gene matches: 8. Germline values: CDR1 SQVTM, CDR2 ANQGSEA. A few counts support this clonotype. The antigen remains unidentified. Tagging with unique molecular identifiers was a feature of the TCR beta cDNA libraries. Each batch of roughly 1 to 11 million T cells produced hundreds of thousands of cDNA molecules. TCRdb passed the PCR reads through MiXCR, listing each CDR3 protein once. Of hundreds of thousands of distinct CDR3 sequences listed, 39% are singletons. Study results and caveats: Strong co-clustering by F measure was seen for same-batch samples. TRBV5-6, TRBV5-1 and TRBV20-1 were among about 5 TRBV segments more frequent in patients than controls. Multiple sclerosis was associated with a significant reduction in normalized Chao1 diversity relative to controls.

Material: blood. The receptor was isolated from a girl aged 2-10 years with multiple sclerosis. The genes are TRBV29-1 and TRBJ2-3, with 7 bases lining up with TRBD1. Here the CDR3 reads CSVSTGPGDTQYF. The CDR3 region has the DNA TGCAGCGTCTCGACAGGGCCGGGAGATACGCAGTATTTT.